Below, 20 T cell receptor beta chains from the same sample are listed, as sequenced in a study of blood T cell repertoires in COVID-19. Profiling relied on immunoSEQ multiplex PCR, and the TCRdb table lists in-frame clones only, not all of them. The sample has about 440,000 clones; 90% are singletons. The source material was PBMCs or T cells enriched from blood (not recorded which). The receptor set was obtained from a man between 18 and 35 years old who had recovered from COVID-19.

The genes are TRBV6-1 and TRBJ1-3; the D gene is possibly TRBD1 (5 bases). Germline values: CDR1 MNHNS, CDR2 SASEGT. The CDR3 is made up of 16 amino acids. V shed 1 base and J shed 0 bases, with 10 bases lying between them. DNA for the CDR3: TGTGCCAGCAGTGAAGTTCCAGGGCGCTCTGGAAACACCATATATTTT. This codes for CASSEVPGRSGNTIYF.

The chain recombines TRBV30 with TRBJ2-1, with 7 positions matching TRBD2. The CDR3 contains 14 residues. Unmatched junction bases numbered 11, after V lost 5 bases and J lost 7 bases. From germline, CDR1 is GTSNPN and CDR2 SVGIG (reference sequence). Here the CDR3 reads CAWSLGRAENEQFF. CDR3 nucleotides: TGTGCCTGGTCTTTGGGGAGGGCGGAAAATGAGCAGTTCTTC.

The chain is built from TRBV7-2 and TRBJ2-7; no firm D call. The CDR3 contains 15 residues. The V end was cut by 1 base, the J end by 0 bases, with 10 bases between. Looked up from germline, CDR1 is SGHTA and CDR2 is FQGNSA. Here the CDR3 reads CASSLVFDSSYEQYF. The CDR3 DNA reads TGTGCCAGCAGCTTAGTTTTCGATAGCTCCTACGAGCAGTACTTC. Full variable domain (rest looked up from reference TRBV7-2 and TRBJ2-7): GAGVSQSPSNKVTEKGKDVELRCDPISGHTALYWYRQSLGQGLEFLIYFQGNSAPDKSGLPSDRFSAERTGGSVSTLTIQRTQQEDSAVYLCASSLVFDSSYEQYFGPGTRLTVT.

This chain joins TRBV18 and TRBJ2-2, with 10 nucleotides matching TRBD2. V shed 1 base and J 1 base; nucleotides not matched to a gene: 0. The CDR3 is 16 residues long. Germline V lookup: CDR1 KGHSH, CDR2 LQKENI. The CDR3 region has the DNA TGTGCCAGCTCACCACTAGCGGGGGGGAACACCGGGGAGCTGTTTTTT. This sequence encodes CASSPLAGGNTGELFF. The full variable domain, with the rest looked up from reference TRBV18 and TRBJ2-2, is NAGVMQNPRHLVRRRGQEARLRCSPMKGHSHVYWYRQLPEEGLKFMVYLQKENIIDESGMPKERFSAEFPKEGPSILRIQQVVRGDSAAYFCASSPLAGGNTGELFFGEGSRLTVL.

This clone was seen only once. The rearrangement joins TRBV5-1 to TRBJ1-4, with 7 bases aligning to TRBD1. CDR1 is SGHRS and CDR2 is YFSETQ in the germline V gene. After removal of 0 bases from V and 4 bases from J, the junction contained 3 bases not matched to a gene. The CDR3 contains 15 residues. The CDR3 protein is CASSLEGAYNEKLFF. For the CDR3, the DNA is TGCGCCAGCAGCTTGGAGGGGGCGTATAATGAAAAACTGTTTTTT.

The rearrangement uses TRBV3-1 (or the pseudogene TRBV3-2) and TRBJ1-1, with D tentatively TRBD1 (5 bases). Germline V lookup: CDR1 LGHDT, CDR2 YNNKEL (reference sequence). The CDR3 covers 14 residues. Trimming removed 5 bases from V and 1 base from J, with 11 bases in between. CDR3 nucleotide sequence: TGTGCCAGCAGCTCGGGGGGTGCGAACACTGAAGCTTTCTTT. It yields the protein CASSSGGANTEAFF.

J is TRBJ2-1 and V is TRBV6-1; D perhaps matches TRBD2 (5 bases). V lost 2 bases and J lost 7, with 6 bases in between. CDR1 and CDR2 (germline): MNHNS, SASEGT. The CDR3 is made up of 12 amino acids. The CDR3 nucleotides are TGTGCCAGCAGTGAACGGGAAAATGAGCAGTTCTTC. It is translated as CASSERENEQFF.

The CDR3 DNA sequence: TGTGCCAGCAGACTACAGGGGTTGGGGCAGCCCCAGCATTTT. Its translation is CASRLQGLGQPQHF. The V and J genes are TRBV27 and TRBJ1-5; TRBD1 agrees at 7 bases. The CDR3 extends over 14 amino acids. V lost 6 bases, J lost 7 bases, and 9 bases stayed unmatched. Germline V gene data show CDR1 as MNHEY and CDR2 as SMNVEV (reference sequence).

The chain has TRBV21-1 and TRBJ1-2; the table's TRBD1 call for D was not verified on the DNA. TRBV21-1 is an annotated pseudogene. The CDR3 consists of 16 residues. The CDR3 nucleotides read TGTGCCAGCAGCCGGGACAGGACATTATCCAACTATGGCTACACCTTC. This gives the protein CASSRDRTLSNYGYTF.

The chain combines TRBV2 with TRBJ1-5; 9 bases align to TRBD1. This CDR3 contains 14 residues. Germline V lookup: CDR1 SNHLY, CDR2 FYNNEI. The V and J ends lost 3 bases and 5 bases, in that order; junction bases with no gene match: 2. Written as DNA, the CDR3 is TGTGCCAGCAGTGAGGACAGGGGATATCAGCCCCAGCATTTT. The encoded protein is CASSEDRGYQPQHF. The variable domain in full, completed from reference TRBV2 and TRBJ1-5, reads EPEVTQTPSHQVTQMGQEVILRCVPISNHLYFYWYRQILGQKVEFLVSFYNNEISEKSEIFDDQFSVERPDGSNFTLKIRSTKLEDSAMYFCASSEDRGYQPQHFGDGTRLSIL.

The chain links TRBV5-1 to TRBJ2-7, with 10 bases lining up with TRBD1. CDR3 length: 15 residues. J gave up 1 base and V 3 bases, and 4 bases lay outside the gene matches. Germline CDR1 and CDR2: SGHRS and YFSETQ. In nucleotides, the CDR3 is TGCGCCAGCAGCTGGGGACAGGGGTCGTCCTACGAGCAGTACTTC. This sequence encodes CASSWGQGSSYEQYF.

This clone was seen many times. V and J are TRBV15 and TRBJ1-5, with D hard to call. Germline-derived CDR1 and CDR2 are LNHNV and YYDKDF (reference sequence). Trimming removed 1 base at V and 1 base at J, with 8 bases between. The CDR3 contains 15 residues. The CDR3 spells CATSRGTASNQPQHF. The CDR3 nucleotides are TGTGCCACCAGCAGAGGCACAGCCAGCAATCAGCCCCAGCATTTT.

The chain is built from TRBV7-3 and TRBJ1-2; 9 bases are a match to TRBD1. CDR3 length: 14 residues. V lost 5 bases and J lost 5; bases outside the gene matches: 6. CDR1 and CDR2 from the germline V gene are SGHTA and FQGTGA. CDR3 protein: CASSPLGQGYGYTF. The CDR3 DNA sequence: TGTGCCAGCAGCCCACTTGGACAGGGGTATGGCTACACCTTC.

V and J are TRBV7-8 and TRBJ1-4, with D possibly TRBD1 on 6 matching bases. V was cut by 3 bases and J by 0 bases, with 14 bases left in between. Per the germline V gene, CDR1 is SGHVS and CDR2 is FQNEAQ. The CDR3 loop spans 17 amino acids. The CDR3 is CASSFRTQGTTNEKLFF. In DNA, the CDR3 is TGTGCCAGCAGCTTTCGTACACAGGGAACAACTAATGAAAAACTGTTTTTT.

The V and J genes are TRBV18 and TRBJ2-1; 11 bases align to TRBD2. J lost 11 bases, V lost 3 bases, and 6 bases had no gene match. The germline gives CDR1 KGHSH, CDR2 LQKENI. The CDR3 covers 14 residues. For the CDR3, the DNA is TGTGCCAGCTCACCGCTAGCGGGGGGCCAAAAGCAGTTCTTC. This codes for CASSPLAGGQKQFF.

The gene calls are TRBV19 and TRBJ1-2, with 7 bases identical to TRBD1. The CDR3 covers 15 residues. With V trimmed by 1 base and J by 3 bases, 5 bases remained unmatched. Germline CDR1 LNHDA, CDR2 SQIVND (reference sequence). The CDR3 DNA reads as TGTGCCAGTAGTATAGGGGGACAGCTCGACTATGGCTACACCTTC. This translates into CASSIGGQLDYGYTF.

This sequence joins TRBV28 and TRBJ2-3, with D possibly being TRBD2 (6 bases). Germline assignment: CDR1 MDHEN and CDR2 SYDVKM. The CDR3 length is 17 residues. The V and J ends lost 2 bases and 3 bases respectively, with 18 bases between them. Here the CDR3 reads CASSLDPWFGGTDTQYF. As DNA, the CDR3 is TGTGCCAGCAGTTTAGACCCCTGGTTCGGGGGAACAGATACGCAGTATTTT.

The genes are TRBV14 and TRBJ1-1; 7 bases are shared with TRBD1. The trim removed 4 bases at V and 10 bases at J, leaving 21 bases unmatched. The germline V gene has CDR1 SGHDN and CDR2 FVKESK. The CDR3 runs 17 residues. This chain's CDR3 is CASSRRDSARETASAFF. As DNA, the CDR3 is TGTGCCAGCAGCCGCCGGGACAGCGCAAGGGAAACTGCTTCAGCTTTCTTT. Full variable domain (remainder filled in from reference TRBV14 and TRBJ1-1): EAGVTQFPSHSVIEKGQTVTLRCDPISGHDNLYWYRRVMGKEIKFLLHFVKESKQDESGMPNNRFLAERTGGTYSTLKVQPAELEDSGVYFCASSRRDSARETASAFFGQGTRLTVV.

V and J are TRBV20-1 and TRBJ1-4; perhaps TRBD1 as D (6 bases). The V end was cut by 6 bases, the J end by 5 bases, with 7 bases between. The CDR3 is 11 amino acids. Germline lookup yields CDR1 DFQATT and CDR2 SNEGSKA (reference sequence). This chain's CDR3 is CSARGNEKLFF. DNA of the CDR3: TGCAGTGCCAGGGGAAATGAAAAACTGTTTTTT.

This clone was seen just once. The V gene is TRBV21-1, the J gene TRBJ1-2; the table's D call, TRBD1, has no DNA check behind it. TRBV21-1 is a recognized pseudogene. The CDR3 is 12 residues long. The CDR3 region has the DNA TGTGCCAGCAGCAATAGGGGATATGGCTACACCTTC. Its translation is CASSNRGYGYTF.